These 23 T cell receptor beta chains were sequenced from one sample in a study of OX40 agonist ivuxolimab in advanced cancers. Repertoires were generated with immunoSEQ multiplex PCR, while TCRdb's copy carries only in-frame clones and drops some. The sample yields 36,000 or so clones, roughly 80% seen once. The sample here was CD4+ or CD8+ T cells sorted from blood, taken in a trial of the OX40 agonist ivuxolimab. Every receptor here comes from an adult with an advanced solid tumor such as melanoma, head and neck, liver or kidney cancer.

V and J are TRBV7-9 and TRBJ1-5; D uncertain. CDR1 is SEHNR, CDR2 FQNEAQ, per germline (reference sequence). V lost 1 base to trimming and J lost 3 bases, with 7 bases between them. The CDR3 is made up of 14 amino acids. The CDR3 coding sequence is TGTGCCAGCAGCTTAGAGGACTACAATCAGCCCCAGCATTTT. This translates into CASSLEDYNQPQHF.

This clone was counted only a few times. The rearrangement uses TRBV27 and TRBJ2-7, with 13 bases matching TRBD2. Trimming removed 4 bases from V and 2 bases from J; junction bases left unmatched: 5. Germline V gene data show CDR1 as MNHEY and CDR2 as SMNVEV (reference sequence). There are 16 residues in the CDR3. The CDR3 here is CASSSPGLAGTYEQYF. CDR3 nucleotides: TGTGCCAGCAGTTCCCCGGGACTAGCGGGAACCTACGAGCAGTACTTC.

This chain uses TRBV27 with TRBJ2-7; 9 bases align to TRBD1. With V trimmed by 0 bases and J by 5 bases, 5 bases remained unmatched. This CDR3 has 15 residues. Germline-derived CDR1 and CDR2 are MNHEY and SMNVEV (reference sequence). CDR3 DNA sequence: TGTGCCAGCAGTTTATCGGGGGACAGGGTTCACGAGCAGTACTTC. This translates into CASSLSGDRVHEQYF.

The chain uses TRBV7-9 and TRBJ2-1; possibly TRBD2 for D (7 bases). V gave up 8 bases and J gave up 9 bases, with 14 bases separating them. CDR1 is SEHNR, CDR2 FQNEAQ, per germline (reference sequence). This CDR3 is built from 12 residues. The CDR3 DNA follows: TGTGCCAGCCCCAGTAGGGGGGGTGAGCAGTTCTTC. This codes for CASPSRGGEQFF.

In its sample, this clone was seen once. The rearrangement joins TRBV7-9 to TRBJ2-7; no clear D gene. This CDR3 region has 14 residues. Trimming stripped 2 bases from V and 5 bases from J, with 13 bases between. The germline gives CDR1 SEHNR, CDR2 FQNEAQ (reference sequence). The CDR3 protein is CASSLMTLVDEQYF. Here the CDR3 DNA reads TGTGCCAGCAGCTTAATGACCTTGGTTGACGAGCAGTACTTC.

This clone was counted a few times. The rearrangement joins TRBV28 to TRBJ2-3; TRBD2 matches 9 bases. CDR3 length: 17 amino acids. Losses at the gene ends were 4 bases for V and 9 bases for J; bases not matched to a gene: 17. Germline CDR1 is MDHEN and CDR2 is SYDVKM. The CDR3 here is CASSSGAGGPVIETQYF. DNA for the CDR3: TGTGCCAGCAGTTCAGGGGCGGGAGGGCCGGTTATAGAGACGCAGTATTTT.

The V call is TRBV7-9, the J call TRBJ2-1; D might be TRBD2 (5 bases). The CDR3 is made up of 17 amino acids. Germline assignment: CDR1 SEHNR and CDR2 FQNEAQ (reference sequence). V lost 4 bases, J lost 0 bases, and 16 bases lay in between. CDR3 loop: CASSSLVTMGSYNEQFF. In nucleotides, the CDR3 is TGTGCCAGCAGCTCACTAGTAACGATGGGCTCCTACAATGAGCAGTTCTTC.

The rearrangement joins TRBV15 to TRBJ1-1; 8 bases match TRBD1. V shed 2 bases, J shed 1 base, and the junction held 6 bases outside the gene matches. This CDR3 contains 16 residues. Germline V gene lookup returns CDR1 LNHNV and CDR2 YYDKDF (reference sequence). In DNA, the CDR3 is TGTGCCACCAGCAGATTGTACAGGGGGACGAACACTGAAGCTTTCTTT. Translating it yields CATSRLYRGTNTEAFF.

CDR3 coding DNA: TGTGCCAGCAGGGGAGGGACATTGAACACTGAAGCTTTCTTT. Amino acid sequence: CASRGGTLNTEAFF. This chain uses TRBV2 with TRBJ1-1; D is perhaps TRBD1 (6 bases). V was cut by 6 bases and J by 0 bases, with 11 bases left in between. The CDR3 sequence is 14 residues long. Germline CDR1 SNHLY, CDR2 FYNNEI.

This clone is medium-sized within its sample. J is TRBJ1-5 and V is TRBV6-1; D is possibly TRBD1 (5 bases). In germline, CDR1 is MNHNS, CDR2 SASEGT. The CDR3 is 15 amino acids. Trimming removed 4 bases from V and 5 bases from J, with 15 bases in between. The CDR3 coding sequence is TGTGCCAGCAGTGTGAGAGGAGACAGAGATCAGCCCCAGCATTTT. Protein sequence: CASSVRGDRDQPQHF.

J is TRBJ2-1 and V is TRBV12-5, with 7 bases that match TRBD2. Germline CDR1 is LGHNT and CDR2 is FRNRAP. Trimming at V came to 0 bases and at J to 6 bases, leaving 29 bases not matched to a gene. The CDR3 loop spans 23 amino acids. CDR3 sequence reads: CASGLVPTASPTSDRLLGNEQFF. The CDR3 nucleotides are TGTGCTAGTGGTTTGGTCCCGACCGCCTCCCCTACTAGCGATAGGCTCTTGGGCAATGAGCAGTTCTTC.

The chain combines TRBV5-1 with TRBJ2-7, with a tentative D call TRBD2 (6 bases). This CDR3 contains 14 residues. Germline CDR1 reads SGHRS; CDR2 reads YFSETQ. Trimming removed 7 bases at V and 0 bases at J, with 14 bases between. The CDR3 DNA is TGCGCCAGCCCGACGGCGGGATGCTCCTACGAGCAGTACTTC. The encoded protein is CASPTAGCSYEQYF.

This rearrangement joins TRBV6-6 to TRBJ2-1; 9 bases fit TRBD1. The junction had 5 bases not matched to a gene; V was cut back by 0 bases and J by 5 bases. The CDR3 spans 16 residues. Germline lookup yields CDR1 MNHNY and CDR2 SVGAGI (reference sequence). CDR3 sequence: CASSYSYRGLDNEQFF. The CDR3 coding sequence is TGTGCCAGCAGTTACTCGTACAGGGGGCTCGACAATGAGCAGTTCTTC.

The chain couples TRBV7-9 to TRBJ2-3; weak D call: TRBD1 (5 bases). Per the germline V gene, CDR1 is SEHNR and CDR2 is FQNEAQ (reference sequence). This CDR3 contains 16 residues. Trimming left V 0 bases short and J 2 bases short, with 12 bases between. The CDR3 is CASSLAVGADTDTQYF. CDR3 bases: TGTGCCAGCAGCTTAGCAGTTGGGGCAGACACAGATACGCAGTATTTT.

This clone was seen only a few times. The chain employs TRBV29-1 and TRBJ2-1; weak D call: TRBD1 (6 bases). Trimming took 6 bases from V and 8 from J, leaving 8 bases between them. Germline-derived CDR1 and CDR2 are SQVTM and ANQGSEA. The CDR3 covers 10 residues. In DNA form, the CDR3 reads TGCAGCGTGTCAGGGGATGAGCAGTTCTTC. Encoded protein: CSVSGDEQFF.

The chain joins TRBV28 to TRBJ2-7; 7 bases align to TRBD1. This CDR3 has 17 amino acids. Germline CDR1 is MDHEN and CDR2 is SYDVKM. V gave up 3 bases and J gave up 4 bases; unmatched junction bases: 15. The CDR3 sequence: CASSFSLRDREEYEQYF. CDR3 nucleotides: TGTGCCAGCAGTTTTTCTCTCCGGGACAGAGAGGAGTACGAGCAGTACTTC.

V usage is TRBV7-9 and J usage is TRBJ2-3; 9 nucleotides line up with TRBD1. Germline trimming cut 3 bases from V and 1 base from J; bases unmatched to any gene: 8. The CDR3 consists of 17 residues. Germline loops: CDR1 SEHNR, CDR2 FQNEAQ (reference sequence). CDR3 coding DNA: TGTGCCAGCAGCTTCCGGGACAGGGAATTTCGCACAGATACGCAGTATTTT. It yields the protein CASSFRDREFRTDTQYF.

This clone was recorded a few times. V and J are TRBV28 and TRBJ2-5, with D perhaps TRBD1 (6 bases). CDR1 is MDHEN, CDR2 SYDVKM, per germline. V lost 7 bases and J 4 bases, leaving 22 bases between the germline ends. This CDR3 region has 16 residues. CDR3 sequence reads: CASTSQLGGVLETQYF. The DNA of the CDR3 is TGTGCCAGCACCTCTCAGCTAGGGGGAGTTCTAGAGACCCAGTACTTC.

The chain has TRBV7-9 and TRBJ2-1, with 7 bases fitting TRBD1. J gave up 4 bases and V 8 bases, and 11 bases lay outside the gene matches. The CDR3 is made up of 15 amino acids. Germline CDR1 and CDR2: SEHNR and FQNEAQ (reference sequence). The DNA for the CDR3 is TGTGCCAGCGGAAGCTCGGGACAGCCTTACAATGAGCAGTTCTTC. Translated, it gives CASGSSGQPYNEQFF.

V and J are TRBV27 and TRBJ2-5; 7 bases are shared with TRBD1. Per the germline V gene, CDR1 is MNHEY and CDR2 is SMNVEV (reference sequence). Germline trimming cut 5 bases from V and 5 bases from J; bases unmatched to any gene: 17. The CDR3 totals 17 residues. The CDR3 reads CASSPGQPSALRETQYF. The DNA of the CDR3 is TGTGCCAGCAGTCCGGGACAGCCGTCCGCATTAAGGGAGACCCAGTACTTC.

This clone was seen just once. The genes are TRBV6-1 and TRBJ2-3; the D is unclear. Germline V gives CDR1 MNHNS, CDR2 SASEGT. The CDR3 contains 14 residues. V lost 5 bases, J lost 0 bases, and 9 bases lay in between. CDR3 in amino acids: CASSRTSSTDTQYF. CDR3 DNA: TGTGCCAGCAGTAGGACGTCTAGCACAGATACGCAGTATTTT.

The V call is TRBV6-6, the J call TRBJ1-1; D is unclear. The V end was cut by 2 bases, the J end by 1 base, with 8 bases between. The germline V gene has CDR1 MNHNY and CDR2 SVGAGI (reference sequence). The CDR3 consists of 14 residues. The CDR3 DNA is TGTGCCAGCAGTTACGGTTTAAGGAACACTGAAGCTTTCTTT. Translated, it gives CASSYGLRNTEAFF.

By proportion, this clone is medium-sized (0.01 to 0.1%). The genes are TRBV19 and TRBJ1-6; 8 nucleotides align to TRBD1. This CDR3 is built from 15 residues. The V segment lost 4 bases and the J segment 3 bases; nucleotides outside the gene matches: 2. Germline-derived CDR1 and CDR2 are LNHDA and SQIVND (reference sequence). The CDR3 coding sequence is TGTGCCAGTAGTACCGACAGGGGCTATAATTCACCCCTCCACTTT. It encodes CASSTDRGYNSPLHF.